This TCR beta chain was retrieved from a study of cytomegalovirus exposure and HLA in healthy donors. Study details: Within the Caucasian-associated ancestry cluster were roughly 82% of the approximately 400 genotyped donors.

13 Jbeta primers and 60 Vbeta primers were used for the PCR. Assay used: immunoSEQ multiplex PCR; TCRdb lists only in-frame clones, some missing. This sample has some 180,000 clones, with 65% to 85% found just once. Points on this clone: What it binds is not known.

CDR1 is MGHDK and CDR2 is SYGVNS in the germline V gene. This CDR3 has 17 amino acids. V gave up 4 bases and J gave up 0 bases, with 18 bases separating them. Broader study findings: A missense DCLRE1C variant was associated with V- and J-gene trimming of TCR beta chains in a later analysis, and an independent cohort replicated the association. Analyzed later, association rates of TCRs varied across HLA loci, with DRB1 most and HLA-C fewest. An analysis was carried out later, and it reportedly showed fewer N-insertions in an Asian-associated ancestry cluster than the approximately 610-donor mean.

This receptor was taken from a girl between 5 and 17 years old in good health and CMV-seropositive. Sequenced: PBMCs. The rearrangement links TRBV25-1 to TRBJ1-1; tentative D call: TRBD1 (5 bases). In DNA, the CDR3 is TGTGCCAGCAGTGGTCGACAAGGGGCCGCCCTGAACACTGAAGCTTTCTTT. It codes for CASSGRQGAALNTEAFF.